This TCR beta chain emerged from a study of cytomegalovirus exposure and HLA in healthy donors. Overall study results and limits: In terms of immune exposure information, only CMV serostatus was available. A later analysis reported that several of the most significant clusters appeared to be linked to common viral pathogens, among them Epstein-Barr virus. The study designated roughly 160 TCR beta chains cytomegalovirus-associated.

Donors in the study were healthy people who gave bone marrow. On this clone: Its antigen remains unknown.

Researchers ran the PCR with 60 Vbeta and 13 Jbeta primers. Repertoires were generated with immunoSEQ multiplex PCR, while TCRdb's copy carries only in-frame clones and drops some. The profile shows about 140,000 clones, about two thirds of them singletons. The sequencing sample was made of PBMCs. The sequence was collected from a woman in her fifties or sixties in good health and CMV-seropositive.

The CDR3 loop is CSARSSGEQYF. The DNA for the CDR3 is TGCAGTGCTAGAAGTTCGGGAGAGCAGTACTTC. The V call is TRBV20-1, the J call TRBJ2-7; D is perhaps TRBD2 (5 bases). CDR1 is DFQATT and CDR2 is SNEGSKA in the germline V gene (reference sequence). Trimming pared 2 bases from V and 7 bases from J, leaving 9 bases between. The CDR3 is 11 residues long.